This T cell receptor (beta chain) is drawn from a study of blood T cell repertoires in COVID-19. This clone was detected a few times. Other DNA sequences in this specimen translate into the identical CDR3. The CDR3 runs 14 residues. The V segment lost 4 bases and the J segment 3 bases; nucleotides outside the gene matches: 6. Germline V lookup: CDR1 SGHNT, CDR2 YYREEE (reference sequence). The data were produced by immunoSEQ multiplex PCR, yet TCRdb's version contains in-frame clones alone and is incomplete. The repertoire consists of about 190,000 clones, with more than 85% occurring once and the leading ten covering just under 25%.

This chain connects TRBV5-4 to TRBJ2-7; 8 bases agree with TRBD1. This receptor was obtained from a woman in her 40s in a cohort exposed to, infected with or recovered from COVID-19 (not recorded which). The specimen sequenced was PBMCs or T cells enriched from blood (not recorded which). CDR3 DNA: TGTGCCAGCAGCCCCGGACAGGGAGGCTACGAGCAGTACTTC. Translated: CASSPGQGGYEQYF.